This is a list of T cell receptor beta chains from one sample in a study of brain T cells in children with intractable seizures. The assay was immunoSEQ multiplex PCR, and TCRdb's table has in-frame clones only and misses some. The sample has around 340,000 clones; over 90% are singletons. The sequenced sample was peripheral blood, obtained more than 4 months after surgery. These receptors were collected from a boy in the first two years of life with tuberous sclerosis and intractable seizures. Each CDR3 is given with its conserved first and last residue. Each record gives: CDR3 length, clone size, J gene, D gene, V gene, CDR3 DNA, CDR3 protein. The D gene is left open where the match is weak. Clone size appears in some rows only: once, few, many, or a class for an expanded clone.

16 NA TRBJ2-1 TRBD2 TRBV27 TGTGCCAGCAGTTTGTACACTAGGGAGCGGGGGAATGAGCAGTTCTTC CASSLYTRERGNEQFF
17 NA TRBJ1-3 NA TRBV30 TGTGCCTGGAGTGTACGGCTCAAAGGTTTCTCTGGAAACACCATATATTTT CAWSVRLKGFSGNTIYF
18 NA TRBJ2-2 NA TRBV28 TGTGCCAGCAGTCCGGTGACCGGGCGGGGGCAGAACACCGGGGAGCTGTTTTTT CASSPVTGRGQNTGELFF
14 NA TRBJ2-7 TRBD2 TRBV20-1 TGCAGTGCTAGTAGCGGGGTCTCCCCCTACGAGCAGTACTTC CSASSGVSPYEQYF
17 NA TRBJ1-4 NA TRBV15 TGTGCCACCAGCAGAGATCTCGGACAGACAACTAATGAAAAACTGTTTTTT CATSRDLGQTTNEKLFF
11 NA TRBJ2-1 NA TRBV5-4 TGTGCCAGCAGCTTGGCGGGGTTTGAGTTCTTC CASSLAGFEFF
11 NA TRBJ2-7 NA TRBV7-2 TGTGCCAGCAGCTTAAGATACGAGCAGTACTTC CASSLRYEQYF
18 NA TRBJ1-1 TRBD1 TRBV7-9 TGTGCCAGCAGCTTACAAATCCTCAGGACAGGAAAGAACACTGAAGCTTTCTTT CASSLQILRTGKNTEAFF
14 NA TRBJ2-7 TRBD2 TRBV4-1 TGCGCCAGCAGCCAAGAGCGGGGGACCTACGAGCAGTACTTC CASSQERGTYEQYF
11 NA TRBJ2-3 NA TRBV3-1/TRBV3-2 TGTGCCAGCAGCGGGGCAGATACGCAGTATTTT CASSGADTQYF
13 NA TRBJ2-3 NA TRBV7-6 TGTGCCAGCAGCCCAGGACCGGCAGATACGCAGTATTTT CASSPGPADTQYF
14 NA TRBJ1-1 NA TRBV7-8 TGTGCCAGCAGCTTAGTGGGCGGAGGCACTGAAGCTTTCTTT CASSLVGGGTEAFF
17 NA TRBJ2-1 NA TRBV7-6 TGTGCCAGCAGCTTTAGGGGGGTTGTTGACTCCTACAATGAGCAGTTCTTC CASSFRGVVDSYNEQFF
14 NA TRBJ2-3 TRBD1 TRBV4-1 TGCGCCAGCAGCCGGGACAGGGGCACAGATACGCAGTATTTT CASSRDRGTDTQYF
14 NA TRBJ1-2 TRBD1 TRBV20-1 TGCAGTGCTAGTGGCCAGGGGGCGAGCTATGGCTACACCTTC CSASGQGASYGYTF
18 once TRBJ1-4 NA TRBV7-9 TGTGCCAGCAGCCATTACGAGGGCGGGTTTATAGCTAATGAAAAACTGTTTTTT CASSHYEGGFIANEKLFF
16 NA TRBJ2-5 TRBD2 TRBV25-1 TGTGCCAGCAGTCCCCAGCTTAGCGGGTTGCAAGAGACCCAGTACTTC CASSPQLSGLQETQYF
16 NA TRBJ1-6 TRBD1 TRBV5-6 TGTGCCAGCAGCGTACTACCGGGACAGTCTAATTCACCCCTCCACTTT CASSVLPGQSNSPLHF
15 NA TRBJ2-6 NA TRBV7-6 TGTGCCAGCAGCTCCGCGGAGTCTGGGGCCAACGTCCTGACTTTC CASSSAESGANVLTF
16 NA TRBJ2-3 NA TRBV5-6 TGTGCCAGCAGCTTGTTAGCCTCGGGAGTAACAGATACGCAGTATTTT CASSLLASGVTDTQYF
14 NA TRBJ1-3 NA TRBV15 TGTGCCACCAGTCCAGGCATCTCTGGAAACACCATATATTTT CATSPGISGNTIYF
15 NA TRBJ1-2 TRBD1 TRBV7-9 TGTGCCAGCAGCTTATCGGGACAGGGGGTCTATGGCTACACCTTC CASSLSGQGVYGYTF
13 NA TRBJ2-1 NA TRBV19 TGTGCCAGTACTGGGGACCCCTACAATGAGCAGTTCTTC CASTGDPYNEQFF
14 NA TRBJ1-5 TRBD1 TRBV30 TGTGCCTGGAGTGTGGCAGGGGGGGTTCAGCCCCAGCATTTT CAWSVAGGVQPQHF
14 NA TRBJ2-1 NA TRBV10-3 TGTGCCATCAGTGAGTCGAGAGAGAACAATGAGCAGTTCTTC CAISESRENNEQFF
13 NA TRBJ2-5 TRBD1 TRBV5-1 TGCGCCAGCAGCTTGTTGGACAGGCCGGCCCAGTACTTC CASSLLDRPAQYF
15 NA TRBJ1-3 NA TRBV18 TGTGCCAGCTCCCTAGAAGGGGCAGGCCGAAACACCATATATTTT CASSLEGAGRNTIYF
15 NA TRBJ2-1 NA TRBV7-9 TGTGCCAGCAGCTTAGCGGGACTGGGACACAATGAGCAGTTCTTC CASSLAGLGHNEQFF
11 NA TRBJ2-7 NA TRBV12-3/TRBV12-4 TGTGCCAGCAGTTTTACCTACGAGCAGTACTTC CASSFTYEQYF
14 NA TRBJ2-7 TRBD1 TRBV13 TGTGCCAGCAGCCACGGACAGGGCCCCTACGAGCAGTACTTC CASSHGQGPYEQYF
17 NA TRBJ1-5 NA TRBV7-8 TGTGCCAGCAGCTCCAGCGGAGCAGGGTCGAGGGATCAGCCCCAGCATTTT CASSSSGAGSRDQPQHF
13 NA TRBJ2-4 TRBD1 TRBV6-5 TGTGCCAGCAGTCCAGACAGGGCGAACATTCAGTACTTC CASSPDRANIQYF
14 NA TRBJ2-1 TRBD2 TRBV19 TGTGCCAGTGTACTAGCGGGAGGTTCGGATGAGCAGTTCTTC CASVLAGGSDEQFF
15 NA TRBJ2-7 NA TRBV27 TGTGCCAGCAGTTACCGGGGGACCTTCTCCTACGAGCAGTACTTC CASSYRGTFSYEQYF
18 NA TRBJ2-3 TRBD2 TRBV2 TGTGCCAGCAGTGTCCTAGCGGGGGGGCCTCGGAGCACAGATACGCAGTATTTT CASSVLAGGPRSTDTQYF
15 NA TRBJ1-1 NA TRBV24-1 TGTGCCACCAGTGATTTCCCGTCCCCGAACACTGAAGCTTTCTTT CATSDFPSPNTEAFF
13 NA TRBJ2-3 NA TRBV7-9 TGTGCCAGCAGCTTGACCCTTGGGGATACGCAGTATTTT CASSLTLGDTQYF
14 once TRBJ1-3 NA TRBV27 TGTGCCAGCAGCCTCAGGGCCTCTGGAAACACCATATATTTT CASSLRASGNTIYF
17 NA TRBJ2-3 NA TRBV7-3 TGTGCCAGCAGCTTACTAGGTTTACAGCCACTGGGGGATACGCAGTATTTT CASSLLGLQPLGDTQYF
14 NA TRBJ2-7 NA TRBV7-3 TGTGCCAGCAGCTTTTCGGTGGACAGCTACGAGCAGTACTTC CASSFSVDSYEQYF
14 once TRBJ1-4 NA TRBV6-1 TGTGCCAGCAGTGAGCGGCGTACTAATGAAAAACTGTTTTTT CASSERRTNEKLFF
14 NA TRBJ1-6 NA TRBV30 TGTGCCTGGAGTGTAGGGGTGGATAATTCACCCCTCCACTTT CAWSVGVDNSPLHF
13 NA TRBJ2-5 NA TRBV7-8 TGTGCCAGCAGCTCGACACCGCTGGAGACCCAGTACTTC CASSSTPLETQYF
12 NA TRBJ2-7 TRBD2 TRBV12-3/TRBV12-4 TGTGCCAGCAGTGGGACTAGCGGGAGTCAGTACTTC CASSGTSGSQYF
16 NA TRBJ1-1 NA TRBV2 TGTGCCAGCATTATCTTAAATGAGGACAGCCACACTGAAGCTTTCTTT CASIILNEDSHTEAFF
11 NA TRBJ1-1 NA TRBV25-1 TGTGCCAGCAGGGCGGGAACTGAAGCTTTCTTT CASRAGTEAFF
13 NA TRBJ1-3 NA TRBV6-5 TGTGCCAGCAGTTCACAGGCCCGAAACACCATATATTTT CASSSQARNTIYF
14 NA TRBJ1-1 NA TRBV19 TGTGCCAGTAGTATAGTTCCAGGGGACACTGAAGCTTTCTTT CASSIVPGDTEAFF
15 once TRBJ1-1 TRBD1 TRBV5-1 TGCGCCAGCAGCAAGGACAGGGGGCTTGACACTGAAGCTTTCTTT CASSKDRGLDTEAFF
12 NA TRBJ1-2 TRBD1 TRBV25-1 TGTGCCAGCAGCACAGGGGCGGCTGGCTACACCTTC CASSTGAAGYTF
16 NA TRBJ2-3 NA TRBV19 TGTGCCAGTAGTATCTCGCGGGGAGTCCGGGCAGATACGCAGTATTTT CASSISRGVRADTQYF
14 once TRBJ2-1 NA TRBV19 TGTGCCAGTAGTATATGGGGCAAGGGGAATGAGCAGTTCTTC CASSIWGKGNEQFF
13 NA TRBJ1-1 TRBD1 TRBV14 TGTGCCAGCAGCCATAGGACAGGGCTTGAAGCTTTCTTT CASSHRTGLEAFF